Below are 6 T cell receptor beta chains sequenced from a single sample in a study. Via MiXCR, TCRdb re-called the 5' RACE reads, giving one row per CDR3 protein. Of under 45,000 distinct CDR3 sequences listed, about 30% are singletons. Sequenced: tumor-infiltrating memory CD4+ T cells sorted from the breast tumor. This sample's subset: memory CD4+ T cells, CD4+CD45RO+CD25-. The receptors originated from a female donor with breast cancer.

V usage is TRBV7-6 and J usage is TRBJ2-1, with D maybe TRBD1 (6 bases). V gave up 5 bases and J gave up 3 bases, with 14 bases separating them. Germline V lookup: CDR1 SGHVS, CDR2 FNYEAQ. The CDR3 contains 15 residues. The DNA for the CDR3 is TGTGCCAGCAGCAGCGGACAGCCAGACTACAATGAGCAGTTCTTC. Protein product: CASSSGQPDYNEQFF.

This clonotype was observed a handful of times. This chain joins TRBV6-5 and TRBJ2-3; the match to TRBD2 covers 7 bases. This CDR3 is 15 amino acids long. Germline CDR1 reads MNHEY; CDR2 reads SVGAGI. V lost 6 bases and J lost 5; bases outside the gene matches: 11. The CDR3 DNA sequence: TGTGCCAGCAGCCTTGGGCGGGCTAGCGGAGATACGCAGTATTTT. Translating it yields CASSLGRASGDTQYF.

This clonotype was counted between two and nine times. DNA for the CDR3: TGCAGTGCTAGATACTGGGAAAGCATGAACACTGAAGCTTTCTTT. Translation: CSARYWESMNTEAFF. The rearrangement links TRBV20-1 to TRBJ1-1; D unclear. This CDR3 comprises 15 residues. The V gene's germline CDR1 is DFQATT and CDR2 SNEGSKA (reference sequence). The V gene lost 2 bases and the J gene lost 0 bases, with 13 bases spanning the gap.

This clonotype was recorded a few times. The chain is built from TRBV4-1 and TRBJ2-7, with D unresolved. The CDR3 covers 13 residues. Germline loops: CDR1 MGHRA, CDR2 YSYEKL. Trimming took 5 bases from V and 4 from J, leaving 12 bases between them. The CDR3 region is CASSSALGYEQYF. CDR3 nucleotide sequence: TGCGCCAGCAGCTCAGCATTGGGTTACGAGCAGTACTTC.

The chain carries TRBV20-1 and TRBJ2-1; 10 nucleotides align to TRBD2. Germline CDR1 reads DFQATT; CDR2 reads SNEGSKA (reference sequence). V lost 7 bases to trimming and J lost 2 bases; unmatched junction nucleotides: 8. There are 15 residues in the CDR3. CDR3 protein: CSGPRLAGAYNEQFF. The CDR3 nucleotides are TGCAGTGGGCCTAGGCTAGCGGGGGCCTACAATGAGCAGTTCTTC.

This clonotype was recorded many times. The chain employs TRBV27 and TRBJ2-1; 9 nucleotides agree with TRBD1. Germline CDR1 is MNHEY and CDR2 is SMNVEV (reference sequence). The CDR3 runs to 16 residues. V was clipped by 6 bases and J by 8 bases; unmatched bases: 14. This CDR3 reads CASSHLPGQGSHEQFF. The CDR3 nucleotides are TGTGCCAGCAGCCACCTACCGGGACAGGGCAGTCATGAGCAGTTCTTC.